One T cell receptor (beta chain) is described in this entry. Its target is unknown. This entry belongs to a study of CD8 T cells in Susac syndrome. Study findings and constraints: It was acknowledged in the study that its TCR sequencing and HLA analysis involved a relatively small number of individuals.

An input of about 0.5 to 1 ug of RNA was subjected to reverse transcription using random hexamers. The TCR beta CDR3 was amplified by immunoSEQ multiplex PCR across 54 Vbeta, 13 Jbeta. MiXCR, applied by TCRdb to the immunoSEQ multiplex PCR reads, yields one record per CDR3 protein. The sample carries roughly 180,000 distinct CDR3 sequences, around 96% recorded once. The clonotype was recovered from a human donor in good health. Sequencing was carried out using CD4+ T cells from PBMCs.

CDR3 nucleotide sequence: TGCGCCAGCACGCCTCTAGCTAGGACAGATACGCAGTATTTT. The encoded protein is CASTPLARTDTQYF. This chain links TRBV5-1 with TRBJ2-3, with D maybe TRBD2 (5 bases). CDR3 length: 14 amino acids. CDR1 is SGHRS and CDR2 is YFSETQ in the germline V gene. V lost 6 bases and J 3 bases, leaving 14 bases between the germline ends.